The 29 T cell receptor beta chains given below trace back to one sample, sequenced in a study of T cell responses to AZD1222 COVID-19 vaccine. TCRdb's table, derived via immunoSEQ multiplex PCR, lists solely in-frame clones and lacks some. This table holds some 150,000 clones, more than 90% found once. The sample in question was peripheral blood, obtained 28 days after the second AZD1222 dose. Receptor source: an adult who received the AZD1222 COVID-19 vaccine.

This clone was observed a single time. The chain carries TRBV16 and TRBJ2-1; 14 nucleotides agree with TRBD2. V lost 0 bases, J lost 9 bases, and 4 bases stayed unmatched. The germline gives CDR1 KGHSY, CDR2 FQNENV. There are 16 residues in the CDR3. This CDR3 is CASSQSTSGRASEQFF. The CDR3 DNA reads TGTGCCAGCAGCCAATCGACTAGCGGGAGGGCCTCTGAGCAGTTCTTC. The variable domain in full, with the rest retrieved from reference TRBV16 and TRBJ2-1, is GEEVAQTPKHLVRGEGQKAKLYCAPIKGHSYVFWYQQVLKNEFKFLISFQNENVFDETGMPKERFSAKCLPNSPCSLEIQATKLEDSAVYFCASSQSTSGRASEQFFGPGTRLTVL.

The CDR3 DNA follows: TGCAGCGTTGACAGGTTGGACACCGGGGAGCTGTTTTTT. Translated: CSVDRLDTGELFF. The chain couples TRBV29-1 to TRBJ2-2; D not certain. The CDR3 has 13 residues. V gave up 3 bases and J gave up 3 bases, with 8 bases separating them. Germline V gives CDR1 SQVTM, CDR2 ANQGSEA.

The chain links TRBV6-5 to TRBJ2-7; TRBD1 matches at 7 bases. Looked up from germline, CDR1 is MNHEY and CDR2 is SVGAGI. Trimming at V came to 6 bases and at J to 0 bases, leaving 5 bases not matched to a gene. This CDR3 has 14 residues. The chain's CDR3 is CASRLGTASYEQYF. Here the CDR3 DNA reads TGTGCCAGCAGACTTGGGACAGCCTCCTACGAGCAGTACTTC.

This chain connects TRBV19 to TRBJ2-7; D is unresolved. This CDR3 is 13 amino acids long. Germline assignment: CDR1 LNHDA and CDR2 SQIVND (reference sequence). The ends were cut back, 5 bases at V and 3 bases at J, with 11 bases in the middle. CDR3 amino acids: CASSGPGFYEQYF. In DNA form, the CDR3 reads TGTGCCAGTAGTGGTCCAGGTTTCTACGAGCAGTACTTC.

The chain is built from TRBV18 and TRBJ2-7; 8 bases agree with TRBD1. In germline, CDR1 is KGHSH, CDR2 LQKENI. The length of the CDR3 is 14 residues. J gave up 4 bases and V 5 bases, and 7 bases lay outside the gene matches. CDR3 residues: CASSTNRGSYEQYF. The CDR3 DNA is TGTGCCAGCTCAACAAACAGGGGGTCTTACGAGCAGTACTTC.

This chain joins TRBV5-1 and TRBJ1-2; 7 positions match TRBD1. The germline V gene encodes CDR1 SGHRS and CDR2 YFSETQ. V lost 4 bases and J lost 3; bases outside the gene matches: 6. The CDR3 runs 14 residues. The CDR3 loop is CASSRQGIDYGYTF. CDR3 bases: TGCGCCAGCAGCCGACAGGGAATAGACTATGGCTACACCTTC.

The chain couples TRBV18 to TRBJ1-5; D is possibly TRBD1 (6 bases). Trimming stripped 3 bases from V and 5 bases from J, with 11 bases between. The CDR3 is made up of 14 amino acids. Germline values: CDR1 KGHSH, CDR2 LQKENI. CDR3 bases: TGTGCCAGCTCACCGGGGGCGGGGGATCAGCCCCAGCATTTT. It translates to CASSPGAGDQPQHF.

This clone was seen more than once but under ten times. The V gene is TRBV10-3, the J gene TRBJ2-2, with TRBD2 matching over 10 bases. In germline, CDR1 is ENHRY, CDR2 SYGVKD. V shed 8 bases and J 3 bases; nucleotides not matched to a gene: 6. This CDR3 comprises 15 residues. The CDR3 nucleotides read TGTGCCATCGGGGCTAGCGGGGGTCACACCGGGGAGCTGTTTTTT. Translation: CAIGASGGHTGELFF.

The CDR3 coding sequence is TGTGCCAGCAGCGAGGAGAACACTGAAGCTTTCTTT. Translating gives CASSEENTEAFF. The rearrangement joins TRBV9 to TRBJ1-1; D unresolved. The V gene lost 3 bases and the J gene lost 1 base, with 4 bases spanning the gap. There are 12 residues in the CDR3. Germline V gene data show CDR1 as SGDLS and CDR2 as YYNGEE.

About this clone itself: At one end, the junction sequence differs from germline, possibly due to a read error. V gene TRBV13 combines with J gene TRBJ2-7, with 7 bases fitting TRBD2. Germline CDR1 PRHDT, CDR2 FYEKMQ (reference sequence). The CDR3 extends over 12 amino acids. The CDR3 sequence is CASSLGAGGSNF. The CDR3 DNA follows: TGTGCCAGCAGCTTAGGCGCGGGCGGGAGTAACTTC.

The rearrangement joins TRBV5-1 to TRBJ2-3, with 9 bases fitting TRBD1. From germline, CDR1 is SGHRS and CDR2 YFSETQ. Trimming took 0 bases from V and 11 from J; bases not matched to a gene: 16. The CDR3 consists of 17 residues. The CDR3 is CASSLEGTGGVEGRQYF. Written as DNA, the CDR3 is TGCGCCAGCAGCTTGGAAGGTACAGGGGGCGTTGAAGGGAGGCAGTATTTT.

J is TRBJ1-5 and V is TRBV6-4; no reliable D call. CDR3 length equals 13 residues. Germline V gene sequence: CDR1 MRHNA, CDR2 SNTAGT. Trimming cost V 6 bases and J 7 bases, with 13 bases left between them. CDR3 sequence reads: CASSYQAGQPQHF. The DNA for the CDR3 is TGTGCCAGCAGCTACCAGGCCGGCCAGCCCCAGCATTTT.

The chain carries TRBV6-5 and TRBJ2-5, with a possible D match to TRBD2 (5 bases). The CDR3 covers 13 residues. V dropped 7 bases and J dropped 5 bases, with 14 bases sitting between them. Per germline, CDR1 MNHEY and CDR2 SVGAGI. Here the CDR3 reads CASMRAAQETQYF. The CDR3 nucleotides read TGTGCCAGCATGCGGGCAGCCCAGGAGACCCAGTACTTC.

About this clone: The same CDR3 also results from other DNA sequences found in this sample. V and J are TRBV5-1 and TRBJ2-7; D unresolved. V lost 0 bases to trimming and J lost 1 base, with 5 bases between them. Germline V gene data show CDR1 as SGHRS and CDR2 as YFSETQ. The CDR3 is 13 residues long. This CDR3 reads CASSLAESYEQYF. CDR3 coding DNA: TGCGCCAGCAGCTTGGCTGAGTCCTACGAGCAGTACTTC. Filled out from reference TRBV5-1 and TRBJ2-7, the complete variable domain reads KAGVTQTPRYLIKTRGQQVTLSCSPISGHRSVSWYQQTPGQGLQFLFEYFSETQRNKGNFPGRFSGRQFSNSRSEMNVSTLELGDSALYLCASSLAESYEQYFGPGTRLTVT.

CDR3: CAISPGQGPSYEQYF. The DNA for the CDR3 is TGTGCCATCAGCCCCGGACAGGGTCCATCCTACGAGCAGTACTTC. V and J are TRBV10-3 and TRBJ2-7, with 8 bases aligning to TRBD1. The CDR3 covers 15 residues. Germline assignment: CDR1 ENHRY and CDR2 SYGVKD. Germline trimming cut 6 bases from V and 1 base from J; bases unmatched to any gene: 8.

The chain carries TRBV15 and TRBJ1-5; D is ambiguous. The V end was cut by 5 bases, the J end by 0 bases, with 5 bases between. Per the germline V gene, CDR1 is LNHNV and CDR2 is YYDKDF (reference sequence). The CDR3 is made up of 13 amino acids. The CDR3 sequence: CATSLDSNQPQHF. For the CDR3, the DNA is TGTGCCACCAGCTTAGATAGCAATCAGCCCCAGCATTTT.

This CDR3 reads CASSPREDGYTF. CDR3 DNA sequence: TGCGCCAGCAGCCCTCGAGAGGATGGCTACACCTTC. The chain has TRBV5-1 and TRBJ1-2, with unresolved D. The germline CDR1 and CDR2 sequences are SGHRS and YFSETQ. The CDR3 is made up of 12 amino acids. The ends were cut back, 4 bases at V and 6 bases at J, with 10 bases in the middle.

This rearrangement joins TRBV18 to TRBJ1-4; D possibly corresponds to TRBD1 (6 bases). This CDR3 contains 13 residues. The ends were cut back, 3 bases at V and 8 bases at J, with 10 bases in the middle. In germline, CDR1 is KGHSH, CDR2 LQKENI. The CDR3 sequence: CASSPGQDEKLFF. Here the CDR3 DNA reads TGTGCCAGCTCACCGGGACAAGACGAAAAACTGTTTTTT. Combining the CDR3 with reference TRBV18 and TRBJ1-4 gives the whole variable domain NAGVMQNPRHLVRRRGQEARLRCSPMKGHSHVYWYRQLPEEGLKFMVYLQKENIIDESGMPKERFSAEFPKEGPSILRIQQVVRGDSAAYFCASSPGQDEKLFFGSGTQLSVL.

This chain uses TRBV5-1 with TRBJ1-4; no clear D gene. The CDR3 runs to 15 residues. Germline lookup yields CDR1 SGHRS and CDR2 YFSETQ. Trimming removed 4 bases at V and 2 bases at J, with 12 bases between. This CDR3 is CASSEWGRTNEKLFF. The CDR3, as DNA: TGCGCCAGCAGCGAGTGGGGTCGCACTAATGAAAAACTGTTTTTT.

V and J are TRBV2 and TRBJ2-7; unclear D gene. V was trimmed by 6 bases and J by 3 bases, leaving 6 bases between them. CDR3 length: 11 amino acids. The germline V gene has CDR1 SNHLY and CDR2 FYNNEI. CDR3 protein: CASSANYEQYF. In DNA form, the CDR3 reads TGTGCCAGCAGCGCAAACTACGAGCAGTACTTC.

The DNA for the CDR3 is TGTGCCAGCACGGCCTCTTGGGGGAACTATGGCTACACCTTC. Protein product: CASTASWGNYGYTF. The chain employs TRBV5-6 and TRBJ1-2; D possibly corresponds to TRBD1 (5 bases). Trimming stripped 6 bases from V and 2 bases from J, with 14 bases between. The CDR3 sequence is 14 residues long. CDR1 and CDR2 from the germline V gene are SGHDT and YYEEEE.

V usage is TRBV7-9 and J usage is TRBJ2-5; D is uncertain. Trimming stripped 3 bases from V and 2 bases from J, with 13 bases between. The CDR3 is made up of 15 amino acids. CDR1 and CDR2 from the germline V gene are SEHNR and FQNEAQ (reference sequence). The CDR3: CASSLTYSAQETQYF. The CDR3 region has the DNA TGTGCCAGCAGCTTGACGTATTCTGCACAAGAGACCCAGTACTTC.

The V call is TRBV7-2, the J call TRBJ1-5; no clear D. CDR1 is SGHTA, CDR2 FQGNSA, per germline. The CDR3 loop spans 16 amino acids. The V end lost 5 bases, the J end lost 6 bases, and 20 bases lay between the germline ends. The CDR3 region is CASSPVVFAVSQPQHF. CDR3 nucleotides: TGTGCCAGCAGCCCCGTGGTGTTCGCAGTAAGTCAGCCCCAGCATTTT.

The CDR3 DNA is TGCGCCAGCAGCCAAGGGGGACAGGGCAAGTCACCCCTCCACTTT. Protein product: CASSQGGQGKSPLHF. This chain links TRBV4-1 with TRBJ1-6; 9 nucleotides agree with TRBD1. The germline V gene encodes CDR1 MGHRA and CDR2 YSYEKL. V shed 1 base, J shed 10 bases, and the junction held 5 bases outside the gene matches. The CDR3 runs to 15 residues.

This clone was counted a single time. The chain employs TRBV6-5 and TRBJ1-3; 7 bases align to TRBD1. The CDR3 consists of 14 residues. J gave up 4 bases and V 6 bases, and 6 bases lay outside the gene matches. Germline lookup yields CDR1 MNHEY and CDR2 SVGAGI. The CDR3 spells CASSHTGAGNTIYF. CDR3 nucleotide sequence: TGTGCCAGCAGCCACACAGGGGCCGGAAACACCATATATTTT.

This chain uses TRBV30 with TRBJ2-7, with a weak D call TRBD2 (6 bases). The CDR3 spans 14 residues. With 5 bases removed from V and 4 bases from J, the gap between germline ends came to 18 bases. In germline, CDR1 is GTSNPN, CDR2 SVGIG (reference sequence). Here the CDR3 reads CAWAYGGTSYEQYF. CDR3 nucleotides: TGTGCCTGGGCTTATGGGGGGACTTCATACGAGCAGTACTTC.

The genes are TRBV24-1 and TRBJ1-2; perhaps TRBD1 as D (5 bases). The CDR3 runs to 14 residues. The germline V gene has CDR1 KGHDR and CDR2 SFDVKD. V lost 2 bases to trimming and J lost 10 bases, with 16 bases between them. This chain's CDR3 is CATSDSGQGGAYTF. The CDR3 nucleotides read TGTGCCACCAGTGATTCCGGGCAGGGAGGAGCCTACACCTTC.

The chain is built from TRBV28 and TRBJ2-7; TRBD1 might be the D (6 bases). The CDR3 is 14 residues long. V lost 6 bases and J lost 2, with 14 bases in between. Germline assignment: CDR1 MDHEN and CDR2 SYDVKM. As DNA, the CDR3 is TGTGCCAGCAGAGTAACAGGGCCTCCCTACGAGCAGTACTTC. Encoded protein: CASRVTGPPYEQYF.

CDR3 protein: CASSSNRDTIYF. Here the CDR3 DNA reads TGTGCCAGCAGCTCGAATCGGGACACCATATATTTT. The chain has TRBV7-2 and TRBJ1-3; D unclear. Per the germline V gene, CDR1 is SGHTA and CDR2 is FQGNSA. The CDR3 is 12 amino acids. Trimming pared 4 bases from V and 8 bases from J, leaving 9 bases between. The variable domain in full, completed from reference TRBV7-2 and TRBJ1-3, reads GAGVSQSPSNKVTEKGKDVELRCDPISGHTALYWYRQSLGQGLEFLIYFQGNSAPDKSGLPSDRFSAERTGGSVSTLTIQRTQQEDSAVYLCASSSNRDTIYFGEGSWLTVV.